The 23 T cell receptor beta chains reported below all come from one sample, sequenced in a study of CD8+CD57+ T cells in acquired aplastic anemia. Genomic DNA templated the TCR beta VDJ and CDR3 profiling. TCRdb itself ran the reads through MiXCR, one entry per CDR3 protein. This table holds around 170,000 distinct CDR3 sequences, about 60% found once. The sequencing sample was made of sorted CD4+, CD8+, or CD8+CD57+ T cells (not recorded which) from PBMCs. Receptor source: a human donor in good health.

Only a few counts were recorded for this clonotype. The V and J genes are TRBV2 and TRBJ2-6; the D gene is possibly TRBD1 (5 bases). Germline CDR1 and CDR2: SNHLY and FYNNEI. This CDR3 is 15 amino acids long. The V gene lost 2 bases and the J gene lost 2 bases, with 7 bases spanning the gap. The CDR3, as DNA: TGTGCCAGCAGTGAATCAGGGACTGGGGCCAACGTCCTGACTTTC. Its protein product is CASSESGTGANVLTF.

V is TRBV7-9 and J is TRBJ1-2; no definite D call. V shed 2 bases and J shed 8 bases, with 12 bases lying between them. This CDR3 contains 13 residues. CDR1 is SEHNR, CDR2 FQNEAQ, per germline (reference sequence). The CDR3 is CASSLWTQKGYTF. The CDR3 coding sequence is TGTGCCAGCAGCTTATGGACCCAGAAGGGCTACACCTTC. Combining the CDR3 with reference TRBV7-9 and TRBJ1-2 gives the whole variable domain DTGVSQNPRHKITKRGQNVTFRCDPISEHNRLYWYRQTLGQGPEFLTYFQNEAQLEKSRLLSDRFSAERPKGSFSTLEIQRTEQGDSAMYLCASSLWTQKGYTFGSGTRLTVV.

This clonotype was picked up many times. J is TRBJ1-5 and V is TRBV2; no reliable D call. The germline V gene has CDR1 SNHLY and CDR2 FYNNEI. This CDR3 has 15 amino acids. V was shortened by 0 bases and J by 3 bases, with 9 bases between the two germline ends. The CDR3 nucleotides read TGTGCCAGCAGTGAAGCGCTGTTGGTCAATCAGCCCCAGCATTTT. Translation: CASSEALLVNQPQHF.

The chain carries TRBV20-1 and TRBJ2-5; D gene ambiguous. V lost 4 bases, J lost 0 bases, and 12 bases lay in between. CDR1 is DFQATT, CDR2 SNEGSKA, per germline (reference sequence). The CDR3 runs 14 residues. The CDR3 region is CSANIVRDQETQYF. In nucleotides, the CDR3 is TGCAGTGCTAATATTGTCAGAGACCAAGAGACCCAGTACTTC.

This clonotype was picked up one time. CDR3 in amino acids: CASSSSGIQETQYF. Written as DNA, the CDR3 is TGTGCCAGCAGCTCCTCAGGAATCCAAGAGACCCAGTACTTC. The V gene is TRBV7-7, the J gene TRBJ2-5; D uncertain. Trimming left V 4 bases short and J 1 base short, with 10 bases between. This CDR3 has 14 residues. From germline, CDR1 is SSHAT and CDR2 FNYEAQ (reference sequence).

The rearrangement joins TRBV7-9 to TRBJ2-1, with D perhaps TRBD2 (5 bases). Trimming took 3 bases from V and 3 from J, leaving 18 bases between them. The germline CDR1 and CDR2 sequences are SEHNR and FQNEAQ (reference sequence). CDR3 length: 17 amino acids. This CDR3 reads CASSLPTRGFGYNEQFF. The DNA of the CDR3 is TGTGCCAGCAGCTTGCCGACACGCGGGTTCGGCTACAATGAGCAGTTCTTC.

This clonotype appeared once. J is TRBJ2-3 and V is TRBV9; TRBD2 matches at 7 bases. Germline V gene lookup returns CDR1 SGDLS and CDR2 YYNGEE. The CDR3 has 17 amino acids. Trimming at V came to 1 base and at J to 6 bases, leaving 14 bases not matched to a gene. CDR3 protein: CASSVLGLAVPSDTQYF. In DNA, the CDR3 is TGTGCCAGCAGCGTACTGGGGCTAGCGGTCCCATCGGATACGCAGTATTTT.

The chain combines TRBV20-1 with TRBJ1-5; D unclear. The ends were cut back, 4 bases at V and 1 base at J, with 8 bases in the middle. The CDR3 consists of 13 residues. The germline gives CDR1 DFQATT, CDR2 SNEGSKA (reference sequence). The CDR3 here is CSAIGGSNQPQHF. The CDR3 nucleotides are TGCAGTGCTATTGGAGGGAGCAATCAGCCCCAGCATTTT.

A note on this clonotype: Germline is not matched at one junction end, which may reflect a read error. This chain links TRBV29-1 with TRBJ2-3; D perhaps matches TRBD1 (5 bases). In germline, CDR1 is SQVTM, CDR2 ANQGSEA. This CDR3 spans 14 amino acids. The CDR3 spells CSAILARATDTRYF. The CDR3 DNA reads as TGCAGCGCCATTTTGGCCAGGGCTACAGATACGCGGTATTTT.

This clonotype was picked up many times. This chain links TRBV4-3 with TRBJ2-7; 8 nucleotides line up with TRBD1. The germline V gene encodes CDR1 LGHNA and CDR2 YSLEER. The junction had 3 bases not matched to a gene; V was cut back by 1 base and J by 7 bases. CDR3 length: 13 amino acids. The CDR3, as DNA: TGCGCCAGCAGCCAAGGCAGGGGGCTTGAGCAGTACTTC. It translates to CASSQGRGLEQYF.

This sequence joins TRBV14 and TRBJ2-2, with D unresolved. The length of the CDR3 is 13 residues. The V end lost 2 bases, the J end lost 7 bases, and 8 bases lay between the germline ends. Per the germline V gene, CDR1 is SGHDN and CDR2 is FVKESK. The CDR3: CASSQMYGGELFF. CDR3 bases: TGTGCCAGCAGCCAAATGTATGGCGGGGAGCTGTTTTTT.

This clonotype was seen a few times. The rearrangement links TRBV20-1 to TRBJ2-7; D uncertain. From germline, CDR1 is DFQATT and CDR2 SNEGSKA (reference sequence). The CDR3 covers 12 residues. Trimming cost V 3 bases and J 7 bases, with 13 bases left between them. The CDR3 is CSASLRAQEQYF. The DNA of the CDR3 is TGCAGTGCTAGTCTCCGGGCCCAAGAGCAGTACTTC.

The chain is built from TRBV20-1 and TRBJ1-1; no clear D gene. This CDR3 has 13 amino acids. V lost 3 bases and J 2 bases, leaving 10 bases between the germline ends. Germline V gives CDR1 DFQATT, CDR2 SNEGSKA (reference sequence). The DNA of the CDR3 is TGCAGTGCTAGTGGCCTATTCAACACTGAAGCTTTCTTT. Residues: CSASGLFNTEAFF.

V and J are TRBV20-1 and TRBJ1-5, with unresolved D. The CDR3 sequence is 13 residues long. V lost 5 bases, J lost 3 bases, and 11 bases lay in between. Germline assignment: CDR1 DFQATT and CDR2 SNEGSKA (reference sequence). CDR3 DNA sequence: TGCAGTGCTGACGTCTATAACAATCAGCCCCAGCATTTT. The encoded protein is CSADVYNNQPQHF.

The rearrangement links TRBV2 to TRBJ2-3, with TRBD2 matching 7 bases. The germline CDR1 and CDR2 sequences are SNHLY and FYNNEI. The junction had 11 bases not matched to a gene; V was cut back by 6 bases and J by 2 bases. The CDR3 contains 16 residues. CDR3 sequence reads: CASRGPRDYPTDTQYF. The CDR3 DNA sequence: TGTGCCAGCAGAGGGCCACGGGACTACCCCACAGATACGCAGTATTTT.

CDR3 loop: CATSRDRRFSGANVLTF. The CDR3 nucleotides are TGTGCCACCAGCAGAGATAGGCGATTTTCTGGGGCCAACGTCCTGACTTTC. The rearrangement uses TRBV15 and TRBJ2-6; D uncertain. CDR3 length: 17 amino acids. V was pared by 0 bases and J by 1 base, with 10 bases between. Germline V gene lookup returns CDR1 LNHNV and CDR2 YYDKDF (reference sequence).

The chain is built from TRBV5-1 and TRBJ2-3, with D uncertain. CDR1 is SGHRS and CDR2 is YFSETQ in the germline V gene. V was pared by 6 bases and J by 0 bases, with 11 bases between. The CDR3 spans 14 residues. The CDR3, as DNA: TGCGCCAGCACGGGTGACGCTAGCACAGATACGCAGTATTTT. Translating gives CASTGDASTDTQYF.

This clonotype has a count of ten or more. The chain couples TRBV15 to TRBJ2-3, with D possibly matching TRBD2 (5 bases). From germline, CDR1 is LNHNV and CDR2 YYDKDF (reference sequence). The ends were cut back, 0 bases at V and 0 bases at J, with 10 bases in the middle. The CDR3 loop spans 16 amino acids. Here the CDR3 DNA reads TGTGCCACCAGCAGAGAACCAGCGGCTAGCACAGATACGCAGTATTTT. It specifies CATSREPAASTDTQYF.

This clonotype has a handful of counts. CDR3 nucleotide sequence: TGCGCCAGCCAAAAAGACAGGGTCCGCTACGAGCAGTACTTC. Translation gives CASQKDRVRYEQYF. The chain recombines TRBV10-2 with TRBJ2-7; 7 nucleotides match TRBD1. Germline V gene data show CDR1 as WSHSY and CDR2 as SAAADI. The J segment lost 3 bases and the V segment lost 8 bases, leaving 10 bases of the junction unmatched. CDR3 length: 14 amino acids.

This clonotype has more than one count but fewer than ten. This chain connects TRBV9 to TRBJ2-5; D call uncertain. Between the trimmed V and J ends, which lost 0 bases and 2 bases, there was a span of 8 bases. Per the germline V gene, CDR1 is SGDLS and CDR2 is YYNGEE. The CDR3 length is 14 residues. For the CDR3, the DNA is TGTGCCAGCAGCGTAGGCCTAGGGCAAGAGACCCAGTACTTC. Translation: CASSVGLGQETQYF.

V gene TRBV13 combines with J gene TRBJ2-7; D uncertain. V dropped 1 base and J dropped 2 bases, with 9 bases sitting between them. Germline loops: CDR1 PRHDT, CDR2 FYEKMQ (reference sequence). The CDR3 sequence is 14 residues long. For the CDR3, the DNA is TGTGCCAGCAGCTTAGCCTCGCCTCCCTACGAGCAGTACTTC. Translated: CASSLASPPYEQYF.

The chain carries TRBV20-1 and TRBJ2-7, with D hard to call. Trimming cost V 4 bases and J 0 bases, with 13 bases left between them. This CDR3 contains 14 residues. The germline V gene has CDR1 DFQATT and CDR2 SNEGSKA (reference sequence). Here the CDR3 DNA reads TGCAGTGCTATTGGTCCGAGAAGCTCCTACGAGCAGTACTTC. Translation gives CSAIGPRSSYEQYF.

This clonotype was seen more than once but under ten times. This rearrangement joins TRBV7-8 to TRBJ2-5; D not resolved. CDR3 size: 15 residues. Germline CDR1 SGHVS, CDR2 FQNEAQ. Trimming removed 1 base from V and 5 bases from J, with 14 bases in between. The CDR3 sequence is CASSLGPVSAETQYF. The CDR3 DNA reads TGTGCCAGCAGCTTAGGACCCGTGAGCGCCGAGACCCAGTACTTC.